This entry features one T cell receptor (beta chain) sequence. As originally analysed: How many nucleated cells were present was estimated from reference gene primer amplification. Assay used: immunoSEQ multiplex PCR; TCRdb lists only in-frame clones, some missing. V and J calls and clone size are those listed in that table; D and trimming were worked out from the DNA. The sample records tens of thousands of clones, around 88% being singletons. The data originate from a study of blood T cell repertoires in COVID-19. Study details: COVID-19 samples collected from the United States, Italy and Spain covered acute and convalescent phases. Nucleic acid was either cDNA or gDNA, and it came from T cells, B-cell-depleted T cells, or PBMCs.

There are 14 residues in the CDR3. The germline V gene has CDR1 KGHDR and CDR2 SFDVKD. Deletions cut 10 bases from V and 4 bases from J, with 16 bases between. The sequence was collected from a human donor in a cohort sampled during active COVID-19. The sample consisted of peripheral blood. This rearrangement joins TRBV24-1 to TRBJ1-5; D perhaps matches TRBD1 (5 bases). CDR3 DNA: TGTGCCACTCAGACAGCGTCGGGTAATCAGCCCCAGCATTTT. It specifies CATQTASGNQPQHF.